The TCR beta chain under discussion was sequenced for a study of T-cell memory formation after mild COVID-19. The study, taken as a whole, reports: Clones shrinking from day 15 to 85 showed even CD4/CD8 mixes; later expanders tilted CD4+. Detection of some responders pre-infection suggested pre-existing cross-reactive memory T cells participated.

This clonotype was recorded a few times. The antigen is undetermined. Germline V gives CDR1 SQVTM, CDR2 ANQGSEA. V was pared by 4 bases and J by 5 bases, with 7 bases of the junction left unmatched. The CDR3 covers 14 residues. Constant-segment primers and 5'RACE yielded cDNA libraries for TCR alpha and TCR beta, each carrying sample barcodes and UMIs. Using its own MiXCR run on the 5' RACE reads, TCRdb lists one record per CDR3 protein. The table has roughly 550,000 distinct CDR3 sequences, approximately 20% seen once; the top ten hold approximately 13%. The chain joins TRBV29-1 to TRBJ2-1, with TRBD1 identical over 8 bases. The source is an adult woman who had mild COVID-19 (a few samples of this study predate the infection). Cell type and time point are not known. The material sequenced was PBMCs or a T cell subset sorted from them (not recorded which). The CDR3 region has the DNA TGCAGCGTTGGCGAGACAGGGGTGCACAATGAGCAGTTCTTC. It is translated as CSVGETGVHNEQFF.